This TCR beta chain came from a study of blood T cells in healthy people across ages. Healthy Caucasian individuals from Russia aged 6 to 90 served as donors. Study-wide points: While age rose, TCR beta diversity per million T cells dropped in a roughly linear way.

A second PCR, run for about 6 to 11 cycles, used a sample-barcoded 5' primer plus a J-beta primer mix. TCRdb fed the 5' RACE reads into MiXCR, producing one record per CDR3 protein. Among hundreds of thousands of distinct CDR3 sequences, 36% were seen once, and the ten largest hold roughly 13%. After removal of 4 bases from V and 5 bases from J, the junction contained 7 bases not matched to a gene. This CDR3 spans 15 amino acids. CDR1 and CDR2 (germline): KGHSH, LQKENI. Comments on this clonotype: The antigen remains unidentified.

This clonotype originated in a man younger than 35 in good health. V is TRBV18 and J is TRBJ2-5, with TRBD2 matching over 10 bases. The sequencing sample was made of blood. CDR3 DNA: TGTGCCAGCTCACTGCTAGCGGGGGACGACGAGACCCAGTACTTC. Its protein is CASSLLAGDDETQYF.